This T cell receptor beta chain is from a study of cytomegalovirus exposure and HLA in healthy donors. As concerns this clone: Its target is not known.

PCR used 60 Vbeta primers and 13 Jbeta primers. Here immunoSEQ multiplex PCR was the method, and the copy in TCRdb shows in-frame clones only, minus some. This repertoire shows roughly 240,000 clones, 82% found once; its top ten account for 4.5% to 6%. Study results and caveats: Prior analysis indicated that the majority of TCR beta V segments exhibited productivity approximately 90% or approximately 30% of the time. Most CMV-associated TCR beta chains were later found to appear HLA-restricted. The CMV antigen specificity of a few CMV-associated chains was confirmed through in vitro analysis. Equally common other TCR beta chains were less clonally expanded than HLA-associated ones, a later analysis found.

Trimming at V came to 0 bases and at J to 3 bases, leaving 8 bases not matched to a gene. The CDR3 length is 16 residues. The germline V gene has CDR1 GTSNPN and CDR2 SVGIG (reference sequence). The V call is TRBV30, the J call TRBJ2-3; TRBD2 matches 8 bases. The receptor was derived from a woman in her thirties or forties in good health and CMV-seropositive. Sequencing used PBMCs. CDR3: CAWSVRDSGMTDTQYF. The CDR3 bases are TGTGCCTGGAGTGTACGTGATAGCGGGATGACAGATACGCAGTATTTT.